This TCR beta chain was sequenced in a study of naive and memory T cell subsets. General observations from the study: From naive to CM, EM and EMRA, diversity decreased and Gini increased.

An equimolar mix of two oligonucleotides served as the beta constant-region primer for TRBC1 and TRBC2. A 12-nucleotide UMI and the SP2 primer were added to the cDNA 3' end by oligonucleotide ligation. TCRdb reprocessed the UMI-ligation and nested PCR reads via MiXCR and lists one record per CDR3 protein. Among 32,000 or so distinct CDR3 sequences listed, roughly 15% were seen once. In its sample, this clonotype ranks as medium-sized (0.01 to 0.1%). Its antigen is unknown. With 0 bases clipped from V and 2 bases from J, the junction kept 2 bases outside the gene matches. CDR3 size: 17 residues. Germline V gene sequence: CDR1 LGHNA, CDR2 YNFKEQ.

This clonotype originated in a human donor in good health. The V call is TRBV4-2, the J call TRBJ2-2, with 11 bases that match TRBD2. The sample consisted of effector memory CD4+ T cells from blood. Subset in this sample: effector memory, CD45RA- CD27-. Here the CDR3 reads CASSQETSGINTGELFF. The CDR3 nucleotides are TGTGCCAGCAGCCAAGAGACTAGCGGGATCAACACCGGGGAGCTGTTTTTT.